This entry lists 14 T cell receptor beta chains sequenced from one sample in a study of blood T cell repertoires in COVID-19 (dated by TCRdb to the early 2020s). The method behind the library was the immunoSEQ multiplex PCR assay. In its TCRdb copy, this immuneACCESS table keeps in-frame sequences only and misses some clones. Where compared with another copy, unresolved V genes explain less than half of these, and the others have no known cause. The table for this sample lists around 300,000 clones; approximately 86% of them were counted only once. Around 13% of the sample rests with the top ten. Sequencing was done on a sample of peripheral blood. The receptors originated from a woman aged 70-85 years with COVID-19, enrolled during active disease.

The V and J genes are TRBV19 and TRBJ2-4, with D possibly matching TRBD2 (7 bases). CDR1 and CDR2 from the germline V gene are LNHDA and SQIVND (reference sequence). This CDR3 contains 19 residues. Trimming shortened V by 5 bases and J by 0 bases, and 23 bases separated the two germline ends. The CDR3 coding sequence is TGTGCCAGTAGTGGGGAGGGGGGTTTCGAAATGGGAGCCAAAAACATTCAGTACTTC. Protein product: CASSGEGGFEMGAKNIQYF.

This rearrangement joins TRBV4-1 to TRBJ2-5; TRBD2 is a possible D gene (6 bases). This CDR3 is built from 20 residues. V was clipped by 0 bases and J by 0 bases, with 23 bases between them. From germline, CDR1 is MGHRA and CDR2 YSYEKL. Written as DNA, the CDR3 is TGCGCCAGCAGCCAAGAAGTATTGGGGGAAGGGGACTTCGACCAAGAGACCCAGTACTTC. Amino acids: CASSQEVLGEGDFDQETQYF.

The chain carries TRBV11-3 and TRBJ1-1; TRBD1 is a possible D gene (5 bases). Trimming cost V 5 bases and J 1 base, with 11 bases left between them. Germline CDR1 SGHNT, CDR2 YENEEA. The CDR3 has 14 amino acids. CDR3 loop: CASSQGLGNTEAFF. For the CDR3, the DNA is TGTGCCAGCAGCCAGGGACTGGGGAACACTGAAGCTTTCTTT.

This rearrangement joins TRBV9 to TRBJ1-1; TRBD1 agrees at 8 bases. This CDR3 is 15 amino acids long. After removal of 3 bases from V and 2 bases from J, the junction contained 6 bases not matched to a gene. The germline V gene encodes CDR1 SGDLS and CDR2 YYNGEE. CDR3 residues: CASSASGTGNTEAFF. CDR3 DNA: TGTGCCAGCAGCGCCTCCGGGACAGGTAACACTGAAGCTTTCTTT.

This sequence joins TRBV10-1 and TRBJ2-7; no clear D gene. Germline CDR1 is WNHNN and CDR2 is SYGVQD (reference sequence). The CDR3 is made up of 13 amino acids. V gave up 0 bases and J gave up 12 bases, with 15 bases separating them. CDR3 nucleotide sequence: TGCGCCAGCAGTGAGTCGATAGGTCCAGGCCGGTACTTC. It specifies CASSESIGPGRYF.

This clone was counted between two and nine times. V and J are TRBV19 and TRBJ1-1; the D is unclear. This CDR3 has 14 residues. Germline V gene data show CDR1 as LNHDA and CDR2 as SQIVND (reference sequence). The V end lost 3 bases, the J end lost 1 base, and 9 bases lay between the germline ends. In DNA form, the CDR3 reads TGTGCCAGTAGTATTGGGCAGCAGAACACTGAAGCTTTCTTT. Protein sequence: CASSIGQQNTEAFF.

The V and J genes are TRBV4-1 and TRBJ1-2; D not certain. The CDR3 loop spans 14 amino acids. V was clipped by 0 bases and J by 6 bases, with 11 bases between them. Germline-derived CDR1 and CDR2 are MGHRA and YSYEKL. The CDR3 loop reads CASSQDWVGDGYTF. CDR3 DNA: TGCGCCAGCAGCCAAGATTGGGTGGGCGATGGCTACACCTTC.

CDR3: CASSLEALSSYNEQFF. DNA for the CDR3: TGCGCCAGCAGCTTGGAAGCTTTGAGCTCCTACAATGAGCAGTTCTTC. V is TRBV5-1 and J is TRBJ2-1; D is unclear. CDR3 length: 16 amino acids. Germline V gives CDR1 SGHRS, CDR2 YFSETQ. Trimming left V 0 bases short and J 0 bases short, with 10 bases between.

This CDR3 reads CASSHSTGTVGNQPQHF. The CDR3 coding sequence is TGTGCCAGCAGCCATAGCACCGGGACAGTGGGAAATCAGCCCCAGCATTTT. This rearrangement joins TRBV28 to TRBJ1-5; 7 bases align to TRBD1. The CDR3 runs to 17 residues. V lost 6 bases and J lost 4; bases outside the gene matches: 15. Germline V gene lookup returns CDR1 MDHEN and CDR2 SYDVKM.

The chain links TRBV10-3 to TRBJ1-2, with 7 bases lining up with TRBD1. With V trimmed by 5 bases and J by 3 bases, 3 bases remained unmatched. This CDR3 has 13 residues. From germline, CDR1 is ENHRY and CDR2 SYGVKD. As DNA, the CDR3 is TGTGCCATCAGTCCGGGGACAGACTATGGCTACACCTTC. It encodes CAISPGTDYGYTF.

The chain has TRBV4-3 and TRBJ2-6; D gene uncertain. The germline V gene encodes CDR1 LGHNA and CDR2 YSLEER. The CDR3 has 15 residues. With 0 bases removed from V and 4 bases from J, the gap between germline ends came to 7 bases. The CDR3 loop is CASSQDFLGANVLTF. Written as DNA, the CDR3 is TGCGCCAGCAGCCAAGATTTCCTGGGGGCCAACGTCCTGACTTTC.

This sequence joins TRBV5-4 and TRBJ1-2, with D hard to call. The CDR3 loop spans 14 amino acids. With 3 bases removed from V and 4 bases from J, the gap between germline ends came to 13 bases. From germline, CDR1 is SGHNT and CDR2 YYREEE (reference sequence). The CDR3: CASSSITLPYGYTF. The CDR3 DNA follows: TGTGCCAGCAGCTCAATAACGCTACCCTATGGCTACACCTTC.

V is TRBV3-1 (or the pseudogene TRBV3-2) and J is TRBJ1-6, with TRBD1 matching over 7 bases. Germline CDR1 LGHDT, CDR2 YNNKEL (reference sequence). The junction had 7 bases not matched to a gene; V was cut back by 4 bases and J by 7 bases. The CDR3 totals 15 residues. The CDR3 sequence is CASSLRQGGNSPLHF. Written as DNA, the CDR3 is TGTGCCAGCAGCCTCCGACAGGGAGGCAATTCACCCCTCCACTTT.

The rearrangement uses TRBV12-2 and TRBJ2-5; TRBD2 is the table's D call and was not checked against the DNA. TRBV12-2 is deemed a pseudogene. This CDR3 comprises 20 residues. CDR3 in DNA: TGTGCAAGTCGCTCCTCAAGAGAGGGACTAGCGGGGAGTTTAGGAGAGACCCAGTACTTC. Its protein product is CASRSSREGLAGSLGETQYF.